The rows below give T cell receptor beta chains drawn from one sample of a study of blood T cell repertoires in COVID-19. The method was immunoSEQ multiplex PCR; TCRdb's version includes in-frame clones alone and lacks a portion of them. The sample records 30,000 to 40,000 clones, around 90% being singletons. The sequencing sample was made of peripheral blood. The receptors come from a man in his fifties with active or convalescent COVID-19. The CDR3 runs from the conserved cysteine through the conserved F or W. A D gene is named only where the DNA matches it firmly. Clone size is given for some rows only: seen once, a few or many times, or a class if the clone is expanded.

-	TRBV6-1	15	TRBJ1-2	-	CASSETWTANYGYTF	TGTGCCAGCAGTGAAACCTGGACAGCTAACTATGGCTACACCTTC
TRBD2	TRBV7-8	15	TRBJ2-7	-	CASSLGGRYNYEQYF	TGTGCCAGCAGCTTGGGCGGGAGGTACAACTACGAGCAGTACTTC
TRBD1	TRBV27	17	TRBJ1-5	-	CASSKGTGSYSNQPQHF	TGTGCCAGCAGTAAAGGGACAGGCAGTTATAGCAATCAGCCCCAGCATTTT
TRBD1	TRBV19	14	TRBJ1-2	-	CASSPADREGGYTF	TGTGCCAGTAGTCCAGCGGACAGGGAGGGGGGCTACACCTTC
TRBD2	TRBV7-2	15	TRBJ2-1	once	CASSLGASGSNEQFF	TGTGCCAGCAGCTTAGGGGCTAGCGGGAGTAATGAGCAGTTCTTC
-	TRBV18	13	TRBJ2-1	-	CASSNGIYNEQFF	TGTGCCAGCTCGAACGGGATCTACAATGAGCAGTTCTTC
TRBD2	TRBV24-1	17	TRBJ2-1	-	CATSEPGPAGGDNEQFF	TGTGCCACCAGTGAACCTGGTCCGGCGGGAGGGGACAATGAGCAGTTCTTC
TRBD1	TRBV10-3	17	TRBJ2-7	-	CAIRPAGQGSLTYEQYF	TGTGCCATTCGGCCCGCGGGACAGGGTTCTCTTACCTACGAGCAGTACTTC
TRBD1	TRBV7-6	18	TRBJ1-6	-	CASSLGTGGSSYNSPLHF	TGTGCCAGCAGCCTGGGGACAGGGGGGAGCTCCTATAATTCACCCCTCCACTTT
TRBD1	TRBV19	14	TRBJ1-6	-	CASSIRTGGLPLHF	TGTGCCAGTAGTATTCGGACAGGGGGACTACCCCTCCACTTT
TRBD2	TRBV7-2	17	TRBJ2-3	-	CASSLVFLAGGTDTQYF	TGTGCCAGCAGCTTAGTGTTCCTAGCGGGGGGCACAGATACGCAGTATTTT
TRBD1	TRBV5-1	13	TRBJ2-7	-	CASSPQGEYEQYF	TGCGCCAGCAGCCCCCAGGGGGAGTACGAGCAGTACTTC
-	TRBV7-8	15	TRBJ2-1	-	CASSLRPGGGNEQFF	TGTGCCAGCAGCTTACGGCCAGGGGGAGGCAATGAGCAGTTCTTC
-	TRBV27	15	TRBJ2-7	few	CASSFGTQRTKEQYF	TGTGCCAGCAGTTTTGGTACTCAGAGGACTAAAGAGCAGTACTTC
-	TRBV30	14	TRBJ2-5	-	CACKTGMGGETQYF	TGTGCCTGCAAAACCGGGATGGGCGGAGAGACCCAGTACTTC
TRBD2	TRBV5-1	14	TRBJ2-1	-	CASRLAGSYNEQFF	TGCGCCAGCCGTTTAGCGGGCTCCTACAATGAGCAGTTCTTC
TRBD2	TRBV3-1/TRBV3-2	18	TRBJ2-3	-	CASSQDRGTSVDTDTQYF	TGTGCCAGCAGCCAAGATAGAGGGACTAGCGTAGACACAGATACGCAGTATTTT
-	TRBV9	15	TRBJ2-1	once	CASSVAPPSADEQFF	TGTGCCAGCAGCGTAGCCCCCCCCAGCGCCGATGAGCAGTTCTTC
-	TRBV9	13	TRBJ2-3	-	CASRREWTDTQYF	TGTGCCAGCCGCCGGGAGTGGACAGATACGCAGTATTTT
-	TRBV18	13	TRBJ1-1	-	CASSPTGNTEAFF	TGTGCCAGCTCACCCACAGGGAACACTGAAGCTTTCTTT
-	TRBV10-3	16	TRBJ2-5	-	CAISEVVDRMEETQYF	TGTGCCATCAGTGAGGTAGTTGACAGGATGGAAGAGACCCAGTACTTC
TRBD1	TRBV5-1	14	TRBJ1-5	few	CASSLTGGEQPQHF	TGCGCCAGCAGCTTGACAGGGGGAGAGCAGCCCCAGCATTTT
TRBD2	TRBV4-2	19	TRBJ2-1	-	CASSQVTASLAGAYNEQFF	TGTGCCAGCAGCCAAGTCACCGCTTCTTTAGCGGGGGCTTACAATGAGCAGTTCTTC
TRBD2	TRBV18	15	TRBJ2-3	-	CASSLGLVGTDTQYF	TGTGCCAGCTCGCTCGGACTAGTGGGCACAGATACGCAGTATTTT
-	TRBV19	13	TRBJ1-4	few	CASSIVSNEKLFF	TGTGCCAGTAGTATAGTGAGTAATGAAAAACTGTTTTTT
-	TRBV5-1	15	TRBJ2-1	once	CASSLGRIGVNEQFF	TGCGCCAGCAGCTTGGGCCGAATAGGGGTCAATGAGCAGTTCTTC
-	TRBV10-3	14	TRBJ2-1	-	CAISAAKGGNEQFF	TGTGCCATCAGTGCCGCGAAGGGGGGGAATGAGCAGTTCTTC
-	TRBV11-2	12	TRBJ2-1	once	CASSLGYGEQFF	TGTGCCAGCAGCTTAGGGTATGGCGAGCAGTTCTTC
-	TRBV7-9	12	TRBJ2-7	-	CASSLEAYEQYF	TGTGCCAGCAGCCTTGAGGCCTACGAGCAGTACTTC
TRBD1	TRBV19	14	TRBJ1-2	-	CASSILGQDWGYTF	TGTGCCAGTAGTATCCTAGGACAGGACTGGGGCTACACCTTC
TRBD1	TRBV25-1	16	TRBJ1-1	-	CASSESGTGMNTEAFF	TGTGCCAGCAGTGAATCCGGGACAGGGATGAACACTGAAGCTTTCTTT
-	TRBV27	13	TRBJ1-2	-	CASSLDSYRGYTF	TGTGCCAGCAGTCTCGACAGTTATAGGGGCTACACCTTC
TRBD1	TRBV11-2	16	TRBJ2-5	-	CASSLGTGGTQETQYF	TGTGCCAGCAGCTTAGGGACAGGGGGAACCCAAGAGACCCAGTACTTC
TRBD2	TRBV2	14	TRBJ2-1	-	CASSESLADNEQFF	TGTGCCAGCAGTGAAAGTCTAGCGGACAATGAGCAGTTCTTC
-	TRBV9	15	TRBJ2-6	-	CASSPQYSGANVLTF	TGTGCCAGCAGCCCACAGTACTCTGGGGCCAACGTCCTGACTTTC
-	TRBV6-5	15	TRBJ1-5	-	CASAPGGYSNQPQHF	TGTGCCAGCGCCCCTGGAGGGTATAGCAATCAGCCCCAGCATTTT
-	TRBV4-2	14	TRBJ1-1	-	CASSPEGLNTEAFF	TGTGCCAGCAGCCCGGAGGGATTGAACACTGAAGCTTTCTTT
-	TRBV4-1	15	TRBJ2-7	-	CASSQDPPGSYEQYF	TGCGCCAGCAGCCAAGATCCACCCGGGAGCTACGAGCAGTACTTC
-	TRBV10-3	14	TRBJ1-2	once	CAIRRTGGFYGYTF	TGTGCCATCAGAAGGACGGGAGGATTCTATGGCTACACCTTC
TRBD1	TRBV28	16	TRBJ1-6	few	CASSFVGTGGNSPLHF	TGTGCCAGCAGTTTTGTAGGGACAGGGGGAAATTCACCCCTCCACTTT
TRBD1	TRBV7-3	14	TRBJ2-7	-	CASSLTGFSYEQYF	TGTGCCAGCAGCTTGACAGGGTTTAGCTACGAGCAGTACTTC
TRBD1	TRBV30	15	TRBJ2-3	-	CAWTKADRGPDTQYF	TGTGCCTGGACCAAGGCTGACAGGGGGCCAGATACGCAGTATTTT
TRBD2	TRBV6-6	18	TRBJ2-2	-	CASSPGTSGSVVTGELFF	TGTGCCAGCAGTCCAGGGACTAGCGGGAGCGTAGTCACCGGGGAGCTGTTTTTT
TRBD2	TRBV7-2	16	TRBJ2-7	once	CASSYLAGGPSYEQYF	TGTGCCAGCAGCTATTTAGCGGGAGGGCCATCCTACGAGCAGTACTTC
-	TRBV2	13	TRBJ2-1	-	CASLADKGGVEFF	TGTGCCAGCCTGGCGGATAAGGGGGGGGTGGAGTTCTTC
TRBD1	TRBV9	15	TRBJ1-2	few	CASSVAMGQNYGYTF	TGTGCCAGCAGCGTAGCTATGGGACAGAACTATGGCTACACCTTC
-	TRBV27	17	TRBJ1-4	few	CASSFPGLGPGKEKLFF	TGTGCCAGCAGTTTCCCCGGGTTAGGGCCCGGGAAGGAAAAACTGTTTTTT
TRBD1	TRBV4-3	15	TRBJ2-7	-	CASSQGIRGSYEQYF	TGCGCCAGCAGCCAAGGCATCAGGGGGAGCTACGAGCAGTACTTC
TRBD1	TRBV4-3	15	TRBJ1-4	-	CASSRTGTGDEKLFF	TGCGCCAGCAGCCGGACCGGGACAGGGGATGAAAAACTGTTTTTT
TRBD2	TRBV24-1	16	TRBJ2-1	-	CATSDWTSGSYDEQFF	TGTGCCACCAGTGATTGGACTAGCGGGAGTTATGATGAGCAGTTCTTC
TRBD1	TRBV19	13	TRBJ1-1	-	CASTGQGYLEAFF	TGTGCCAGTACAGGACAGGGTTACCTTGAAGCTTTCTTT
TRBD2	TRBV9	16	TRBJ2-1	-	CASSVNPGLAGVEQFF	TGTGCCAGCAGCGTGAATCCCGGACTAGCGGGAGTTGAGCAGTTCTTC
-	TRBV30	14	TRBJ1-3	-	CALGAGLSGNTIYF	TGTGCCCTTGGGGCAGGGCTCTCTGGAAACACCATATATTTT
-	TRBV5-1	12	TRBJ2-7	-	CASSTTSYEQYF	TGCGCCAGCAGCACTACTAGCTACGAGCAGTACTTC
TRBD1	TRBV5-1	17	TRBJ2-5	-	CASSTVRTGGVEETQYF	TGCGCCAGCAGCACCGTTCGGACAGGGGGCGTAGAAGAGACCCAGTACTTC
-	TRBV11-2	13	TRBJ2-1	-	CASSLGRNNEQFF	TGTGCCAGCAGCTTAGGGCGGAACAATGAGCAGTTCTTC
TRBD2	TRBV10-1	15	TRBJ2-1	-	CASSESTSGVGEQFF	TGCGCCAGCAGTGAGTCGACTAGCGGGGTGGGCGAGCAGTTCTTC
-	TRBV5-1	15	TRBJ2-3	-	CASTASGSSKDTQYF	TGCGCCAGCACGGCCTCCGGGAGTAGCAAGGATACGCAGTATTTT